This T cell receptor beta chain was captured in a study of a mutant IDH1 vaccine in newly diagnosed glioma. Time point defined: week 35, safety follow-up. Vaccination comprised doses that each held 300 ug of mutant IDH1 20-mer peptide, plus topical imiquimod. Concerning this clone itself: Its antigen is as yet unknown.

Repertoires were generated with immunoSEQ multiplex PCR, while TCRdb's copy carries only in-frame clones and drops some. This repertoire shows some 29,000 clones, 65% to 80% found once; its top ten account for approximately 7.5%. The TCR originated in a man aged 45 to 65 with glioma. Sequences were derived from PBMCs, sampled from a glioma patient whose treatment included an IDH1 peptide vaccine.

The CDR3 DNA is TGCGCCAGCAGCTTACTCGAATCAAAAGAAAAACTGTTTTTT. Translated: CASSLLESKEKLFF. This chain links TRBV5-1 with TRBJ1-4; D is unclear. The CDR3 extends over 14 amino acids. Between the trimmed V and J ends, which lost 2 bases and 8 bases, there was a span of 13 bases. Per the germline V gene, CDR1 is SGHRS and CDR2 is YFSETQ.